Ten or more counts support the clone carrying this T cell receptor beta chain. No antigen is known for it. Mismatch with germline at one junction end may stem from a read error. The CDR3 is 14 residues long. CDR1 is DFQATT, CDR2 SNEGSKA, per germline (reference sequence). These data come from a study of breast tumors, draining lymph nodes, adjacent tissues. TCRdb fed the multiplex PCR reads into MiXCR, producing one record per CDR3 protein. The repertoire holds approximately 89,000 distinct CDR3 sequences, around 30% seen once, with over 8% in the top ten. Study-level points and caveats: Luminal-like breast cancer showed significantly greater tumor-nontumor repertoire similarity than basal-like breast cancer did. Most tumor T cells seemingly derive from lymph node, then expand in tumor. Compared with lymph nodes, tumors were less diverse; compared with nontumor tissue, more. That most tumor T cells come from lymph nodes remained unproven.

Samples came from axillary lymph nodes draining the breast cancer. The sequencing input was axillary lymph node tissue. The chain employs TRBV20-1 and TRBJ2-7; 10 bases agree with TRBD2. The source of this sequence is a female donor with breast cancer. Some clones in this sample may be carry-over from other donors' samples. CDR3 sequence (DNA): TGCAGTGCTGGAGATAGCGGGAGGAGATACGAGCAGTACTTC. Its protein product is CSAGDSGRRYEQYF.